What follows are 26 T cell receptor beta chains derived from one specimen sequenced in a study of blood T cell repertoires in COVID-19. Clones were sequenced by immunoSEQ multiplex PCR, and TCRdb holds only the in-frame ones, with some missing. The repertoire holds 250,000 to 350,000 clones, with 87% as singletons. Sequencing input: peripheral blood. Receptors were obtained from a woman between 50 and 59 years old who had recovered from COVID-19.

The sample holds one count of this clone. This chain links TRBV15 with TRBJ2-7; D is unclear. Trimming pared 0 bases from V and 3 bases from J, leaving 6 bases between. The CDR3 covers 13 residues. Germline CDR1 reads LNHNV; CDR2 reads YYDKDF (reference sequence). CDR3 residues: CATSRESSYEQYF. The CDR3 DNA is TGTGCCACCAGCAGAGAATCTAGCTACGAGCAGTACTTC.

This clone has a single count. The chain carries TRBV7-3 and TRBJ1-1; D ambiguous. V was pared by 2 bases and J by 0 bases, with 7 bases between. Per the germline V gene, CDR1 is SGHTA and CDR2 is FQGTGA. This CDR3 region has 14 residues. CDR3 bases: TGTGCCAGCAGCTTATCGGGGATGAACACTGAAGCTTTCTTT. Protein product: CASSLSGMNTEAFF.

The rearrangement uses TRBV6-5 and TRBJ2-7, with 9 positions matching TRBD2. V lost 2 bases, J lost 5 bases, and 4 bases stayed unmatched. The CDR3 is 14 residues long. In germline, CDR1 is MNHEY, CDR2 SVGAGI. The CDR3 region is CASSYGGRAHEQYF. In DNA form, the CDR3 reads TGTGCCAGCAGTTACGGCGGGAGGGCCCACGAGCAGTACTTC.

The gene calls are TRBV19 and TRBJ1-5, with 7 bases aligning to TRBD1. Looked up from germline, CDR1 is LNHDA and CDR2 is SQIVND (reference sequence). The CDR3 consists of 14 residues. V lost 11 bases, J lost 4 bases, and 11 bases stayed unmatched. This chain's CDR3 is CASKSRQGNQPQHF. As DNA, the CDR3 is TGTGCCTCCAAAAGCAGACAGGGAAATCAGCCCCAGCATTTT.

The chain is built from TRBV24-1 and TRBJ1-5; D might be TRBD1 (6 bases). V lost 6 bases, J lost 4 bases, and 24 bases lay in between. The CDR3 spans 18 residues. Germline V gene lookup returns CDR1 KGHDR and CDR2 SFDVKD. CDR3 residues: CATSLKGGMVRLNQPQHF. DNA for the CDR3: TGTGCCACCAGTCTAAAAGGGGGTATGGTGCGTCTTAATCAGCCCCAGCATTTT.

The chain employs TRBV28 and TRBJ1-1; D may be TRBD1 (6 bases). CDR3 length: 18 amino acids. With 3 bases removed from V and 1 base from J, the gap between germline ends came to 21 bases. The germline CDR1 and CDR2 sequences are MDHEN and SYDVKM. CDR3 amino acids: CASSFGRGAPSKNTEAFF. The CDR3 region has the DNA TGTGCCAGCAGTTTCGGCCGGGGGGCTCCTTCTAAGAACACTGAAGCTTTCTTT.

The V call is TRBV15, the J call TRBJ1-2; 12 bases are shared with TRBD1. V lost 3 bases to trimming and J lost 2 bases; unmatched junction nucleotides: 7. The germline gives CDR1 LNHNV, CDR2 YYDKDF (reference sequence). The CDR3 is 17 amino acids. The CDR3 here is CATSSSGTGGMNYGYTF. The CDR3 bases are TGTGCCACCAGCAGTTCCGGGACAGGGGGCATGAACTATGGCTACACCTTC. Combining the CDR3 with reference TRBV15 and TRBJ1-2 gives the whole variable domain DAMVIQNPRYQVTQFGKPVTLSCSQTLNHNVMYWYQQKSSQAPKLLFHYYDKDFNNEADTPDNFQSRRPNTSFCFLDIRSPGLGDTAMYLCATSSSGTGGMNYGYTFGSGTRLTVV.

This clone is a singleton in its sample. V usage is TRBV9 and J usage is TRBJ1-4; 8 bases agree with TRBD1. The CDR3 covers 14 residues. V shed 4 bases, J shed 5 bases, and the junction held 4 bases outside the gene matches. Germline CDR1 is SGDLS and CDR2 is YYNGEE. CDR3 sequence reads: CASSPRDRNEKLFF. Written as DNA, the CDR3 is TGTGCCAGCAGCCCCCGGGACAGGAATGAAAAACTGTTTTTT.

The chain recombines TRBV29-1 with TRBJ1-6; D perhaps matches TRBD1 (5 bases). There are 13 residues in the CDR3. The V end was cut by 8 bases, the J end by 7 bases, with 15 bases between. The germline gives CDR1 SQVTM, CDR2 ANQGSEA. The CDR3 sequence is CSLHSTANSPLHF. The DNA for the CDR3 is TGCAGCCTTCATTCGACAGCGAATTCACCCCTCCACTTT.

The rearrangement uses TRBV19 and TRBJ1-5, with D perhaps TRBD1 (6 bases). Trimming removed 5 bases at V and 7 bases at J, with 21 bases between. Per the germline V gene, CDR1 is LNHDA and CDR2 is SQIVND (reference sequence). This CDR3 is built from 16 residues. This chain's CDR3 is CASSWRWGRGGQPQHF. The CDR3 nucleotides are TGTGCCAGTAGTTGGAGGTGGGGGCGAGGCGGGCAGCCCCAGCATTTT.

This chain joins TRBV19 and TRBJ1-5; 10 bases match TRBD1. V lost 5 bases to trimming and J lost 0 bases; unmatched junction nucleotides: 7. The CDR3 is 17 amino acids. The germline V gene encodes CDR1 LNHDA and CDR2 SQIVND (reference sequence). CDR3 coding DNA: TGTGCCAGTAGTCCGGGACAGGGGACGGCTAGCAATCAGCCCCAGCATTTT. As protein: CASSPGQGTASNQPQHF.

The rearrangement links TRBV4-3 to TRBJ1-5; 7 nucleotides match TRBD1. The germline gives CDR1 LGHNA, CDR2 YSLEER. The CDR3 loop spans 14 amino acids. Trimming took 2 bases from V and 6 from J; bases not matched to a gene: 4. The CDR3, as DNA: TGCGCCAGCAGCCAAAACCAGGGGGGTCAGCCCCAGCATTTT. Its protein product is CASSQNQGGQPQHF.

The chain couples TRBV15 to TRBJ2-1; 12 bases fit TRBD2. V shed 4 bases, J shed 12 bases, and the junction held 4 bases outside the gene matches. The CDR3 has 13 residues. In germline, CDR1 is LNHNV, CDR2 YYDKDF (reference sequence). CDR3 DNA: TGTGCCACCAGCATAGTGACTAGCGGGGGGCAGTTCTTC. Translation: CATSIVTSGGQFF.

The CDR3 spells CASRWTRWSTDTQYF. The CDR3 DNA follows: TGTGCCAGCAGATGGACTAGGTGGAGTACAGATACGCAGTATTTT. The chain combines TRBV27 with TRBJ2-3, with 7 bases that match TRBD2. The ends lost 6 bases at V and 3 bases at J; junction bases unmatched: 9. This CDR3 is 15 amino acids long. Germline CDR1 reads MNHEY; CDR2 reads SMNVEV (reference sequence).

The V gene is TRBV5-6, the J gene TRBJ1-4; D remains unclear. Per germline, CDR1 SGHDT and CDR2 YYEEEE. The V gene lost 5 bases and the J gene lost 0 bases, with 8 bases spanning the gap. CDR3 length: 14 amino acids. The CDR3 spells CASRSRATNEKLFF. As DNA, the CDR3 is TGTGCCAGCAGGAGCCGGGCAACTAATGAAAAACTGTTTTTT. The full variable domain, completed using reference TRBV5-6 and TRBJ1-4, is DAGVTQSPTHLIKTRGQQVTLRCSPKSGHDTVSWYQQALGQGPQFIFQYYEEEERQRGNFPDRFSGHQFPNYSSELNVNALLLGDSALYLCASRSRATNEKLFFGSGTQLSVL.

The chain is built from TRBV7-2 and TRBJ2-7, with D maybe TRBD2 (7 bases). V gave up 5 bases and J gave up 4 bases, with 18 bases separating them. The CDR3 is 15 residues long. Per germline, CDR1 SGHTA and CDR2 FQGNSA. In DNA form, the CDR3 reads TGTGCCAGCAGCGTTGGGGGGGGCGACCTGTACGAGCAGTACTTC. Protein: CASSVGGGDLYEQYF. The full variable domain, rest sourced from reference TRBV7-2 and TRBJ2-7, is GAGVSQSPSNKVTEKGKDVELRCDPISGHTALYWYRQSLGQGLEFLIYFQGNSAPDKSGLPSDRFSAERTGGSVSTLTIQRTQQEDSAVYLCASSVGGGDLYEQYFGPGTRLTVT.

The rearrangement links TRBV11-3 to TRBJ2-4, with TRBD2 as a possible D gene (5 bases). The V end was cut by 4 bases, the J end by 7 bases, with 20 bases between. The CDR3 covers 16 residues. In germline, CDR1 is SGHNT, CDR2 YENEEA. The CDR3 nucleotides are TGTGCCAGCAGCTCCTCCCACACAGAGGCGGGTAACATTCAGTACTTC. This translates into CASSSSHTEAGNIQYF.

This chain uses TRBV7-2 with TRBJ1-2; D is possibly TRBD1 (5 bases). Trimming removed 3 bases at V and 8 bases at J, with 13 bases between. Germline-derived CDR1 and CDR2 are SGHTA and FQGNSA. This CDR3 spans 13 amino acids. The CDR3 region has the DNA TGTGCCAGCAGCTTCGGAGGGGTTCGAGGCTACACCTTC. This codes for CASSFGGVRGYTF.

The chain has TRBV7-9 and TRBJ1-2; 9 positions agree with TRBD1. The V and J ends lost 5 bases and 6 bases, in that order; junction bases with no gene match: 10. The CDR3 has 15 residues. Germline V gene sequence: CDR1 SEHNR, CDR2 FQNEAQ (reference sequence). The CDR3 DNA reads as TGTGCCAGCAGCACCTCCGGGACAGGGTTAGATGGCTACACCTTC. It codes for CASSTSGTGLDGYTF.

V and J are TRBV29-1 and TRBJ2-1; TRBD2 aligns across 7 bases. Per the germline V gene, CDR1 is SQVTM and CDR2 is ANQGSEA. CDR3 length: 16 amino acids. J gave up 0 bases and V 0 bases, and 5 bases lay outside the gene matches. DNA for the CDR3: TGCAGCGTTGAAGAGGGACTACCCAGCTCCTACAATGAGCAGTTCTTC. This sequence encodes CSVEEGLPSSYNEQFF.

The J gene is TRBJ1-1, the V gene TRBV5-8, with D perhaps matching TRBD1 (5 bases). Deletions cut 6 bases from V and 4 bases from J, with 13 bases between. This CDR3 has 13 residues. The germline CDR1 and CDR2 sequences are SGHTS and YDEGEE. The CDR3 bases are TGTGCCAGCAAGATCCCAGGGCTCACTGAAGCTTTCTTT. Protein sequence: CASKIPGLTEAFF.

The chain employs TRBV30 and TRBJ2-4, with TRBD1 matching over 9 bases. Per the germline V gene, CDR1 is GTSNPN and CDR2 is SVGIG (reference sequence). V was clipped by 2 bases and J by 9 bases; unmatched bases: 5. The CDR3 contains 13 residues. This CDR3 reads CAWSWTGEGIQYF. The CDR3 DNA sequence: TGTGCCTGGAGTTGGACAGGGGAAGGCATTCAGTACTTC.

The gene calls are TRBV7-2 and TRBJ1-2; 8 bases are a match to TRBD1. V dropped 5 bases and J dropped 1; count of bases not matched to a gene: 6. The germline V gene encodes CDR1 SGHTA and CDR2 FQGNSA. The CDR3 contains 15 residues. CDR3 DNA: TGTGCCAGCAGCCTCGACAGGGGACGTAACTATGGCTACACCTTC. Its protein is CASSLDRGRNYGYTF.

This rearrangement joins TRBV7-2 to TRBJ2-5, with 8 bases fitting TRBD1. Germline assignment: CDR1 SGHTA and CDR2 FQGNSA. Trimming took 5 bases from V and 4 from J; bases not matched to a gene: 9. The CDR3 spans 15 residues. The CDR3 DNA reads TGTGCCAGCAGCCCCCGGACAGGGTCGGGAGAGACCCAGTACTTC. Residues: CASSPRTGSGETQYF. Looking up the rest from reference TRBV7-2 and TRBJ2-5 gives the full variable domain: GAGVSQSPSNKVTEKGKDVELRCDPISGHTALYWYRQSLGQGLEFLIYFQGNSAPDKSGLPSDRFSAERTGGSVSTLTIQRTQQEDSAVYLCASSPRTGSGETQYFGPGTRLLVL.

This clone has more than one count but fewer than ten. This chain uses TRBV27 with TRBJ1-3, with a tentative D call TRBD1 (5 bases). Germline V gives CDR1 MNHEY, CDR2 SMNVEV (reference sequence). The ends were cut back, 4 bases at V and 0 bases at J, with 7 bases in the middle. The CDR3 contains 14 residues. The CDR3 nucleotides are TGTGCCAGCAGTTCGGGGGTCTCTGGAAACACCATATATTTT. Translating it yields CASSSGVSGNTIYF.

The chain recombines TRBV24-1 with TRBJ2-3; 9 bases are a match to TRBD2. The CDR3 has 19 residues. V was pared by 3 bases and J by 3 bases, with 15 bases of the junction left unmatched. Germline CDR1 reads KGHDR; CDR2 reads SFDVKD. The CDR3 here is CATSDATLTSGTATDTQYF. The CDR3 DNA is TGTGCCACCAGTGATGCAACGCTGACTAGCGGAACCGCGACAGATACGCAGTATTTT.